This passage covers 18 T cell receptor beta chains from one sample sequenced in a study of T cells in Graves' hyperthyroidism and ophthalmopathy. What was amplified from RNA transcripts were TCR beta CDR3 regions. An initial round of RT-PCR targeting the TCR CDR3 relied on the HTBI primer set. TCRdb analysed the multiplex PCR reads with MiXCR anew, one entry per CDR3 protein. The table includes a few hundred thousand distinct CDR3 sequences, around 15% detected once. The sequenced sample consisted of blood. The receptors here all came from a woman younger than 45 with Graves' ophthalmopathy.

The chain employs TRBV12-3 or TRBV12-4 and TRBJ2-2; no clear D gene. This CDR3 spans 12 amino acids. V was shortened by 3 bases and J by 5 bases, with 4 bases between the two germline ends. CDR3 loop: CASSFLTGELFF. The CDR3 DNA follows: TGTGCCAGCAGTTTCTTGACCGGGGAGCTGTTTTTT.

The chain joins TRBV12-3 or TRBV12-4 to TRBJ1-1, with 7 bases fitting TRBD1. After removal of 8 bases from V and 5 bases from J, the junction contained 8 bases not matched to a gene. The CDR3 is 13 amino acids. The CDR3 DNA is TGTGCCAGCGGGTCATCGGACAGGACTGAAGCTTTCTTT. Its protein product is CASGSSDRTEAFF.

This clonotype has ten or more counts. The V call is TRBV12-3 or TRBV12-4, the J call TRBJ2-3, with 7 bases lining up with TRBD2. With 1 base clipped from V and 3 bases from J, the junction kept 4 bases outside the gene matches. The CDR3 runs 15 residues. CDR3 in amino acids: CASSLGGRATDTQYF. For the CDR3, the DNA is TGTGCCAGCAGTTTAGGTGGGAGGGCGACAGATACGCAGTATTTT.

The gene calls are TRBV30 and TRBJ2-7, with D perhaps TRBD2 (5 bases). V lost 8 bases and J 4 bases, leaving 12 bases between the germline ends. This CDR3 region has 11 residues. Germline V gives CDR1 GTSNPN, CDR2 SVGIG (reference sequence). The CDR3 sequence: CAGERSYEQYF. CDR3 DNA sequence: TGTGCCGGGGAGCGGTCGTACGAGCAGTACTTC.

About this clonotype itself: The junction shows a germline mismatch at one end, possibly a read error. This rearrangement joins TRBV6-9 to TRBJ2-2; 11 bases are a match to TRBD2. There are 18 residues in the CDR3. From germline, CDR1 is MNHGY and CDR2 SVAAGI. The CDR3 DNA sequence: TGTGCCAGCGGTTACCGCCTTAGCGGGAGGGTCCACACCGGGGAGCTGTTTTTT. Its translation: CASGYRLSGRVHTGELFF.

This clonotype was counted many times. The chain's CDR3 is CASSPQGVPRSTEAFF. The CDR3 region has the DNA TGTGCCAGCAGCCCGCAGGGGGTACCCCGGAGTACTGAAGCTTTCTTT. This chain connects TRBV27 to TRBJ1-1; 7 bases agree with TRBD1. This CDR3 is built from 16 residues. V lost 6 bases, J lost 5 bases, and 15 bases stayed unmatched. Germline CDR1 is MNHEY and CDR2 is SMNVEV (reference sequence).

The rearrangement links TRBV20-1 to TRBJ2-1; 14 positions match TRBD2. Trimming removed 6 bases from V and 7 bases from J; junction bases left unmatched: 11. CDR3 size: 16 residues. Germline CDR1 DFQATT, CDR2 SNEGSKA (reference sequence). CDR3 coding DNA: TGCAGTGCAAAAGGACTAGCGGGAGGATCCGGGAATGAGCAGTTCTTC. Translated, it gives CSAKGLAGGSGNEQFF.

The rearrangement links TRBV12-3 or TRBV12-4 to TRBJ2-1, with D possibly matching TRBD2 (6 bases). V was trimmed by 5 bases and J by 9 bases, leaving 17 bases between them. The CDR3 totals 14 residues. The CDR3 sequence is CASSQARDLSEQFF. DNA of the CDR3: TGTGCCAGCAGTCAAGCCAGGGACTTAAGTGAGCAGTTCTTC.

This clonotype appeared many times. The CDR3 sequence is CASSSTGLAGGRSYNEQFF. The CDR3 DNA reads TGTGCCAGCAGCTCCACGGGACTAGCGGGAGGAAGGTCCTACAATGAGCAGTTCTTC. The rearrangement links TRBV5-8 to TRBJ2-1; 15 bases agree with TRBD2. In germline, CDR1 is SGHTS, CDR2 YDEGEE. V trimming: 3 bases; J trimming: 1 base; junction bases outside the gene matches: 8. The CDR3 has 19 residues.

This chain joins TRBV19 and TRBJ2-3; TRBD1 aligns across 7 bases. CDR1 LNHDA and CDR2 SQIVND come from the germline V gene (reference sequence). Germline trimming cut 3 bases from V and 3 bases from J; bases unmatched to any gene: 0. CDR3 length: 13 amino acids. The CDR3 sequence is CASSMGQTDTQYF. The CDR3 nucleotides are TGTGCCAGTAGTATGGGACAGACAGATACGCAGTATTTT.

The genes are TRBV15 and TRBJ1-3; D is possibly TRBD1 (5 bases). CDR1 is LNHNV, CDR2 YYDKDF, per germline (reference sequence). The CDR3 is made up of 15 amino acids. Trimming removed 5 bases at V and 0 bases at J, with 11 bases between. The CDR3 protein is CATSYRDGSGNTIYF. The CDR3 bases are TGTGCCACCAGCTACCGGGACGGCTCTGGAAACACCATATATTTT.

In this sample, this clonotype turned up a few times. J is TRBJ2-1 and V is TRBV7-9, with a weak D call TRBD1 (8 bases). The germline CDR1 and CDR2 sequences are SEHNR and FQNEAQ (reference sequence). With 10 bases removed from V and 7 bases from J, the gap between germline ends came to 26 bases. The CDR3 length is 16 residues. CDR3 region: CATLDRAGTKWNEQFF. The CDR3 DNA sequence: TGTGCCACCTTGGACAGGGCCGGGACTAAGTGGAATGAGCAGTTCTTC. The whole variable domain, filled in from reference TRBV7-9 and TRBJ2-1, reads DTGVSQNPRHKITKRGQNVTFRCDPISEHNRLYWYRQTLGQGPEFLTYFQNEAQLEKSRLLSDRFSAERPKGSFSTLEIQRTEQGDSAMYLCATLDRAGTKWNEQFFGPGTRLTVL.

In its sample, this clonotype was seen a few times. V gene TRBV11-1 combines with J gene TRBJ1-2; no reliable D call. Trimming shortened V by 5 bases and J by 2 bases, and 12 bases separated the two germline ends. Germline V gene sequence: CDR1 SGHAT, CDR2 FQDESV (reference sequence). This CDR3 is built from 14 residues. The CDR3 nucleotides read TGTGCCAGCAGCCTCAAAGACACGAACTATGGCTACACCTTC. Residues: CASSLKDTNYGYTF.

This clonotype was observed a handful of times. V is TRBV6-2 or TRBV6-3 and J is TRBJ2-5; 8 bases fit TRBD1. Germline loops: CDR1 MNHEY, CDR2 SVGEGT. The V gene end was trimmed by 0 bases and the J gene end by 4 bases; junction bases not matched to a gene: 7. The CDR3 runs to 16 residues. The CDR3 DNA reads TGTGCCAGCAGTTACTCGAGACAGGGGTTCAGAGAGACCCAGTACTTC. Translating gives CASSYSRQGFRETQYF.

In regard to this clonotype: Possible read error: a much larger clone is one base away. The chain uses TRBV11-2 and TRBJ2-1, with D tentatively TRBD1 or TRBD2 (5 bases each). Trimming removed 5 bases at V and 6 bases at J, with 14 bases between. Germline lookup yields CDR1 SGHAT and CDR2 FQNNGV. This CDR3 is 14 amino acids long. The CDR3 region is CASSADTGPNEQFF. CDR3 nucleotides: TGTGCCAGCAGCGCGGACACGGGACCCAATGAGCAGTTCTTC.

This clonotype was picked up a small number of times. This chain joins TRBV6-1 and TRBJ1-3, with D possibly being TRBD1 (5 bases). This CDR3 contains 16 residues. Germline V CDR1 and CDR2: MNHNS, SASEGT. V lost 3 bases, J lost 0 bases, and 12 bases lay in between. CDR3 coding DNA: TGTGCCAGCAGTGAGGTCAGGGAACCCTCTGGAAACACCATATATTTT. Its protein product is CASSEVREPSGNTIYF.

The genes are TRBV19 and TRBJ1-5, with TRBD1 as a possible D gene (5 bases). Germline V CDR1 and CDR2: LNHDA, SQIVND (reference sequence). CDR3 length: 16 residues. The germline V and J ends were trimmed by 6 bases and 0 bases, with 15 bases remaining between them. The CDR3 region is CASRELGDVSNQPQHF. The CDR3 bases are TGTGCCAGTAGAGAGCTAGGGGACGTTAGCAATCAGCCCCAGCATTTT.

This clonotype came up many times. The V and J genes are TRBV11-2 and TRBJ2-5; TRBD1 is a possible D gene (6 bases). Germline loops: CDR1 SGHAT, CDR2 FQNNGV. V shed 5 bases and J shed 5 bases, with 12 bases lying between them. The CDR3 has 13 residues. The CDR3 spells CASSQGHRETQYF. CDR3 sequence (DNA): TGTGCCAGCAGCCAGGGACACCGGGAGACCCAGTACTTC.